This is a list of T cell receptor beta chains from one sample in a study of T cell repertoires in cytomegalovirus infection. One entry per CDR3 protein results from TCRdb running MiXCR on the reads. The sample has 250,000 or so distinct CDR3 sequences, approximately 9.2% seen once. The sample comprised PBMCs. The source is a human donor in good health (CMV status not recorded). Some clones in this sample may be carry-over from other donors' samples. CDR3s include the opening cysteine and the closing phenylalanine or tryptophan. Each record gives: D gene, J gene, CDR3 length, clone size, V gene, CDR3 DNA, CDR3 protein. A D gene is named only where the DNA matches it firmly. Clone size appears in some rows only: once, few, many, or a class for an expanded clone.

>-|TRBJ2-1|12|few|TRBV20-1
TGCAGTGCTAGAGGAGACTCCAATGAGCAGTTCTTC
CSARGDSNEQFF
>-|TRBJ1-5|15|few|TRBV2
TGTGCCAGCAGCCCAAGGGGGGGCGGCAATCAGCCCCAGCATTTT
CASSPRGGGNQPQHF
>-|TRBJ2-7|13|many|TRBV28
TGTGCCAGCAGACTTGGGCTCAGGTACGAGCAGTACTTC
CASRLGLRYEQYF
>TRBD1|TRBJ1-6|15|-|TRBV5-1
TGCGCCAGCAGCTTGGACGGACAGGGAAATTCACCCCTCCACTTT
CASSLDGQGNSPLHF
>TRBD1|TRBJ2-1|15|many|TRBV7-2
TGTGCCAGCAGCTTAGTTGGGACAGGGGGAGGTGAGCAGTTCTTC
CASSLVGTGGGEQFF
>-|TRBJ2-1|12|-|TRBV7-9
TGTGCCAGCAGCTTAAGGGGGGGCGAGCAGTTCTTC
CASSLRGGEQFF
>-|TRBJ2-1|15|many|TRBV11-2
TGTGCCAGCAGCTTAGTCTGGACTCCGAGTACGGAGCAGTTCTTC
CASSLVWTPSTEQFF
>TRBD1|TRBJ2-3|15|many|TRBV7-6
TGTGCCAGCAGCTGGGGGACAGCTAGCACAGATACGCAGTATTTT
CASSWGTASTDTQYF
>-|TRBJ1-2|12|many|TRBV28
TGTGCCAGCAGTTTGGGCAGGGGAGGCTACACCTTC
CASSLGRGGYTF
>-|TRBJ1-1|13|many|TRBV5-8
TGTGCCAGCAGTTTGGACGGGCAGGACCAAGCTTTCTTT
CASSLDGQDQAFF
>-|TRBJ2-7|19|many|TRBV6-2/TRBV6-3
TGTGCCAGCAGCAAGACCAGGCGGACGGCGGGGAAGAGCTCCTACGAGCAGTACTTC
CASSKTRRTAGKSSYEQYF
>-|TRBJ2-2|15|-|TRBV4-3
TGCGCCAGCAGCCAAGATCTTACCGTGGCCGGGGAGCTGTTTTTT
CASSQDLTVAGELFF
>-|TRBJ2-2|13|few|TRBV28
TGTGCCAGCAGTTTAGAGTTAACCGGGGAGCTGTTTTTT
CASSLELTGELFF
>TRBD1|TRBJ1-4|16|many|TRBV7-2
TGTGCCAGCAGCCCGCGAGCAGGGGGCGCAAGTGAAAAACTGTTTTTT
CASSPRAGGASEKLFF